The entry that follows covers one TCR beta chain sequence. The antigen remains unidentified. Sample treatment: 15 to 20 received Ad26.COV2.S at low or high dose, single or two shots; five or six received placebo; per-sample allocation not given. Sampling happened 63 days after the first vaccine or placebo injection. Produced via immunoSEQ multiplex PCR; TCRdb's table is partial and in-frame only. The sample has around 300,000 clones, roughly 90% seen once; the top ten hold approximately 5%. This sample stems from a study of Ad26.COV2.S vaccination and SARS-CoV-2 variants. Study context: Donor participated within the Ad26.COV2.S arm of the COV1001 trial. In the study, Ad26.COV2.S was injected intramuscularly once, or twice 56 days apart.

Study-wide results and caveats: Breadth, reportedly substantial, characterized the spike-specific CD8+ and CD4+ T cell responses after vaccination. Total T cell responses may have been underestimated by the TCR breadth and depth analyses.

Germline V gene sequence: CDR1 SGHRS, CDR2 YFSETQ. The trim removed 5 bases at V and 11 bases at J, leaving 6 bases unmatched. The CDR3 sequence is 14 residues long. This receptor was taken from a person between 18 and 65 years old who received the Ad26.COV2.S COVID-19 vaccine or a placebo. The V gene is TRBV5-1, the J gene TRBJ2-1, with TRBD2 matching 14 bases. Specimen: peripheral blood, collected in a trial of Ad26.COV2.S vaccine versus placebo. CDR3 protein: CASSLGTSGSQQFF. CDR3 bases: TGCGCCAGCAGTCTCGGGACTAGCGGGAGTCAGCAGTTCTTC.